The T cell receptor beta chain under discussion was sequenced for a study of identifying expanded T cells in peripheral blood. Concerning this clone itself: Its antigen remains unknown.

Study findings and constraints: Over approximately two and four weeks, about 15 and 18 clones changed, versus 1.2 between replicates. Across healthy donors, higher total template counts meant significantly greater roughly 2-week count variance.

The assay was immunoSEQ multiplex PCR, and TCRdb's table has in-frame clones only and misses some. This sample yields 58,000 or so clones, of which around 86% are seen a single time; roughly 19% belongs to the top ten. During the collection period, no donor immune events like infections were recorded. What was sequenced was blood. The origin of this receptor is a person aged 18-70 years in good health.

For the CDR3, the DNA is TGTGCCAGCAGCACCCGGGCCCTATCGGGCACTGAAGCTTTCTTT. It encodes CASSTRALSGTEAFF. The chain couples TRBV13 to TRBJ1-1; D not certain. This CDR3 contains 15 residues. Germline loops: CDR1 PRHDT, CDR2 FYEKMQ (reference sequence). The germline V and J ends were trimmed by 5 bases and 4 bases, with 17 bases remaining between them.